The sequence of this T cell receptor beta chain was determined in a study of CD8 T cells in ankylosing spondylitis. With respect to this clonotype: Its matching antigen is unknown.

Researchers built TCR beta libraries using quantitative 5'-RACE with molecular barcodes. TCRdb reprocessed the 5' RACE reads with MiXCR, giving one entry per CDR3 protein. The sample holds 100,000 or so distinct CDR3 sequences, approximately 25% seen once. V lost 3 bases, J lost 4 bases, and 7 bases lay in between. From germline, CDR1 is GTSNPN and CDR2 SVGIG (reference sequence). This CDR3 comprises 12 residues. Study-level findings and limits: Clones linked to disease were reported to show significant enrichment in matched ankylosing spondylitis synovial fluid. A TCR beta motif made of fewer than 10 highly homologous variants seemed typical of ankylosing spondylitis blood.

Sequencing used synovial fluid, either unsorted or a sorted T cell fraction (not recorded which). The source of this sequence is a male donor with ankylosing spondylitis. The chain employs TRBV30 and TRBJ2-1, with D uncertain. In DNA, the CDR3 is TGTGCCTGGAGGACACTATACAATGAGCAGTTCTTC. This translates into CAWRTLYNEQFF.